What follows is one TCR beta chain and its context. Measured with immunoSEQ multiplex PCR; TCRdb has only the in-frame clones, and not every one. In the table there are some 77,000 clones, over 85% of which are singletons. The source of the sample is a study of OX40 agonist ivuxolimab in advanced cancers. In the study overall: Patients were given ivuxolimab, an antibody that agonizes OX40 (CD134).

Enrollment shut out patients with autoimmune disease history or systemic immunosuppression. Patients had blood sampled at baseline and again on cycle 4 day 1 and cycle 7 day 1. The germline CDR1 and CDR2 sequences are MDHEN and SYDVKM. This CDR3 has 12 amino acids. Trimming shortened V by 4 bases and J by 10 bases, and 11 bases separated the two germline ends. This TCR came from an adult with an advanced solid tumor such as melanoma, head and neck, liver or kidney cancer. This specimen consisted of CD4+ or CD8+ T cells sorted from blood, obtained in a trial of the OX40 agonist ivuxolimab. The chain recombines TRBV28 with TRBJ1-5; D gene unclear. CDR3 nucleotides: TGTGCCAGCAGTTACAACGTTCGACCCCAGCATTTT. As protein: CASSYNVRPQHF.